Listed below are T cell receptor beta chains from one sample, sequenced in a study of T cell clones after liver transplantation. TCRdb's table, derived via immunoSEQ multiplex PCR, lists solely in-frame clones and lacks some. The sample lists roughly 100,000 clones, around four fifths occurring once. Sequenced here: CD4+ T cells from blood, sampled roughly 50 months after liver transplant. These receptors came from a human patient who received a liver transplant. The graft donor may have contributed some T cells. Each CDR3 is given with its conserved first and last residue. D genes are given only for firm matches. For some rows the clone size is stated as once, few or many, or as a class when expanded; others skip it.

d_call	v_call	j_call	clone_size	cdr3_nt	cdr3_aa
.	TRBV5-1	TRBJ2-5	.	TGCGCCAGCAGCTTCCGGTCAGAGACCCAGTACTTC	CASSFRSETQYF
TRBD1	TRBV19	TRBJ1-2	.	TGTGCCAGTAGTCCCGACAGGGTAGAAGGTGGCTACACCTTC	CASSPDRVEGGYTF
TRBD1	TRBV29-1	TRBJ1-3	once	TGCAGCGCCGATATGACAGGGACAGGAAACACCATATATTTT	CSADMTGTGNTIYF
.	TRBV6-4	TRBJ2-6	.	TGTGCCAGCAGGACAGATACTGGGGCCAACGTCCTGACTTTC	CASRTDTGANVLTF
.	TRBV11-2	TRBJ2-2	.	TGTGCCAGCACCCCAGGGGGGCTCGGCGGGGAGCTGTTTTTT	CASTPGGLGGELFF
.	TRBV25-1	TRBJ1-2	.	TGTGCCAGCAGTAGAGATTTTGGCTACACCTTC	CASSRDFGYTF
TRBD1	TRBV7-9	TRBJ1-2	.	TGTGCCAGCAGCTTAGACCGGGACAGGGTATATGGCTACACCTTC	CASSLDRDRVYGYTF
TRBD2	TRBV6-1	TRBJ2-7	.	TGTGCCAGCAGTGAAGCAGGACTAGCCTACGAGCAGTACTTC	CASSEAGLAYEQYF
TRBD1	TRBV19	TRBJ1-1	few	TGTGCCAGTTGCTGGACAGGGTCGAACACTGAAGCTTTCTTT	CASCWTGSNTEAFF
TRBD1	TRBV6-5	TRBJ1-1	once	TGTGCCAGCAGTTTCCGGGACAGGGGCGGGACTGAAGCTTTCTTT	CASSFRDRGGTEAFF
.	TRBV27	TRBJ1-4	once	TGTGCCAGCATGGGGCCCCGGCCTAATGAAAAACTGTTTTTT	CASMGPRPNEKLFF
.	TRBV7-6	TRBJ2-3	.	TGTGCCAGCAGCCCGGGCCCGGGGGCAGATACGCAGTATTTT	CASSPGPGADTQYF
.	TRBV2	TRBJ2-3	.	TGTGCCAGCAGCCGGAGGGCCAGCACAGATACGCAGTATTTT	CASSRRASTDTQYF
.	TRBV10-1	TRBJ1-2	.	TGCGCCAGCAGTGAGGATTTCGGCTACACCTTC	CASSEDFGYTF
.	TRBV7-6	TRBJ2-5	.	TGTGCCAGCAGCTTGGGGGGTGGAGAGACCCAGTACTTC	CASSLGGGETQYF
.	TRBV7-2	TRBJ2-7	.	TGTGCCAGCAGCTTAGCGTACCAGGGGGGCTACGAGCAGTACTTC	CASSLAYQGGYEQYF
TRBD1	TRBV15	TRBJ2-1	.	TGTGCCACCAGCAATGACAGGGGGTGGAATGAGCAGTTCTTC	CATSNDRGWNEQFF
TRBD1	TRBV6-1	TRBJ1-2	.	TGTGCCAGCAGCGTAAGACAGGGGGGCGGCTACACCTTC	CASSVRQGGGYTF
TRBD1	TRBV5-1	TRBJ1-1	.	TGCGCCAGCAGCCGGACAGGGGAGGGCACTGAAGCTTTCTTT	CASSRTGEGTEAFF
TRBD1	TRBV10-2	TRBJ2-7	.	TGCGCCAGCACCCGGGACAGGGGAAGAGAAAGCGAGCAGTACTTC	CASTRDRGRESEQYF
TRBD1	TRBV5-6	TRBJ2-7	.	TGTGCCAGCAGCTTATATAGTCGCAGGACAGGGTTGGGGAGCTACGAGCAGTACTTC	CASSLYSRRTGLGSYEQYF
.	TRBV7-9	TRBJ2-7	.	TGTGCCAGCAGCCCGGACCCCACATACGAGCAGTACTTC	CASSPDPTYEQYF
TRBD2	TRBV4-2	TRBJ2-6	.	TGTGCCAGCAGCCAAGGGAAGCGGGGGTCCCACTCTGGGGCCAACGTCCTGACTTTC	CASSQGKRGSHSGANVLTF
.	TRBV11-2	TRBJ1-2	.	TGTGCCAGCAGCCTCTCTGAATTCTATGGCTACACCTTC	CASSLSEFYGYTF
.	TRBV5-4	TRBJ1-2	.	TGTGCCAGCAGCTTAAACAGTAACTATGGCTACACCTTC	CASSLNSNYGYTF
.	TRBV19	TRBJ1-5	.	TGTGCCAGTAAGGCGGGCCAAGGGAGGAGCAATCAGCCCCAGCATTTT	CASKAGQGRSNQPQHF
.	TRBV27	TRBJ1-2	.	TGTGCCAGCAAAATCAGGGGCGGTGGCTACACCTTC	CASKIRGGGYTF
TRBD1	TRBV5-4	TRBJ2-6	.	TGTGCCAGCAGCGATAAGACAGGGCTCCTCTTCTCTGGGGCCAACGTCCTGACTTTC	CASSDKTGLLFSGANVLTF
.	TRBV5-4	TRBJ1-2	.	TGTGCCAGCAGCAGGGACCCTCAAAATGGCTACACCTTC	CASSRDPQNGYTF